This T cell receptor (beta chain) originates from a study of shared T cell receptors in the human thymus. The CDR3 extends over 15 amino acids. The junction had 5 bases not matched to a gene; V was cut back by 5 bases and J by 2 bases. Germline CDR1 SGHDN, CDR2 FVKESK. Sequencing used immunoSEQ multiplex PCR; TCRdb keeps in-frame clones, though not all of them. Here the sample spans approximately 580,000 clones, 70% to 80% being singletons. This sample also belongs to another study, concerning human thymus T cells. Per that study: Thymic tissue was derived from resections collected during corrective heart surgery. The authors found apparently biased V and J gene usage in thymic and blood repertoires. Related studies found that unrelated individuals share highly overlapping thymic repertoires.

The chain recombines TRBV14 with TRBJ2-7, with TRBD2 matching 11 bases. The TCR sequence derives from a boy younger than two with a congenital heart defect. Sequencing was carried out using thymocytes. CDR3 DNA sequence: TGTGCCAGCAGCGGGACTAGCGGTTTACCCTACGAGCAGTACTTC. Translation gives CASSGTSGLPYEQYF.